Each of the 2 T cell receptor beta chains below was sequenced from the same sample in a study of T cell responses to AZD1222 COVID-19 vaccine. Using immunoSEQ multiplex PCR, the repertoire was profiled, and TCRdb retains in-frame clones only, with some absent. The sample comprises approximately 120,000 clones, around 91% of which are singletons, and about 4.4% rests with the top ten. The source was peripheral blood, collected on day 0 of MenACWY control vaccination. These receptor sequences come from an adult in good health.

This chain uses TRBV10-1 with TRBJ1-4; D call uncertain. CDR3 length equals 14 residues. Germline V gene lookup returns CDR1 WNHNN and CDR2 SYGVQD (reference sequence). Trimming removed 3 bases from V and 6 bases from J, with 11 bases in between. The chain's CDR3 is CASSDDGYDEKLFF. In nucleotides, the CDR3 is TGCGCCAGCAGTGATGACGGCTATGATGAAAAACTGTTTTTT.

CDR3: CASSQDNSGNTIYF. The CDR3 coding sequence is TGCGCCAGCAGCCAAGACAACTCTGGAAACACCATATATTTT. V is TRBV4-1 and J is TRBJ1-3; no definite D call. V was shortened by 0 bases and J by 0 bases, with 3 bases between the two germline ends. Germline CDR1 MGHRA, CDR2 YSYEKL. The CDR3 totals 14 residues.